This T cell receptor beta chain was sequenced during a study of cytomegalovirus exposure and HLA in healthy donors. Turning to the study itself: HLA-typed donors were the source of some 80 million unique TCRs, which an early data release held.

CDR1 MRHNA and CDR2 SNTAGT come from the germline V gene. The V end was cut by 0 bases, the J end by 10 bases, with 16 bases between. This CDR3 spans 16 amino acids. General observations from the study: In a later analysis, at a false discovery rate of 0.05, 16,951 TCR beta sequences matched HLA alleles. Among immune exposure information, only CMV serostatus was available. Reported performance of the classifier showed diagnosis of cytomegalovirus status with high specificity and sensitivity.

Regarding this clone: Its target is not known.

Primers for the PCR totalled 60 Vbeta and 13 Jbeta. The table came from immunoSEQ multiplex PCR; TCRdb's copy has only in-frame clones and leaves some out. The sample lists approximately 74,000 clones; 60% to 80% were seen once. Sample: PBMCs. The chain employs TRBV6-4 and TRBJ1-6; TRBD1 might be the D (6 bases). This TCR was sampled from a man in his sixties in good health and CMV-seropositive. The CDR3 here is CASSDSSGEGYSPLHF. CDR3 in DNA: TGTGCCAGCAGTGACTCGTCAGGGGAAGGTTACTCACCCCTCCACTTT.